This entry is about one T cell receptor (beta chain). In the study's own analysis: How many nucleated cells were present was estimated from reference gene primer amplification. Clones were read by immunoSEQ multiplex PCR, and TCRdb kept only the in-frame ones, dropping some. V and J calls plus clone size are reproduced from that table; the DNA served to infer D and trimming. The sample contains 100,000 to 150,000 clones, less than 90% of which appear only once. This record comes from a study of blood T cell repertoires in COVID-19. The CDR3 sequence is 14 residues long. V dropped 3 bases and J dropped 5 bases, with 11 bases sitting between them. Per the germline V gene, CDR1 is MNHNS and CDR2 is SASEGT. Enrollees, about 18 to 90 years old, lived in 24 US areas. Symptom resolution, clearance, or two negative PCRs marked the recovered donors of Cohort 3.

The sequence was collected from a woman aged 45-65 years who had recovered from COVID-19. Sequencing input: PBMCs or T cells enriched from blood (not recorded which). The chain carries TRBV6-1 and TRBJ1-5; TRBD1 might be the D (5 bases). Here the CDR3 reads CASSDRVGDQPQHF. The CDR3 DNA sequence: TGTGCCAGCAGTGACAGGGTTGGCGATCAGCCCCAGCATTTT.